A single sample gave rise to the 6 T cell receptor beta chains below, sequenced in a study of T-cell reconstitution after alpha-beta-depleted transplantation in children. Using unique molecular identifiers, the investigators prepared the TCRbeta library. TCRdb recomputed calls from the PCR reads with MiXCR, one row per CDR3 protein. The sample yields roughly 490,000 distinct CDR3 sequences, approximately 10% seen once. Material: PBMCs, mostly from graft donor cells, obtained 180 days after TCRalphabeta/CD19-depleted stem cell transplant. These receptors were collected from a female patient between 2 and 15 years old who had a stem cell transplant for aplastic anemia, so the T cells may come from the graft donor.

This chain connects TRBV12-3 or TRBV12-4 to TRBJ2-4; D is unclear. This CDR3 is 13 amino acids long. V was clipped by 6 bases and J by 0 bases, with 6 bases between them. The CDR3 nucleotides read TGTGCCAGCAGCCTCCTAGCCAAAAACATTCAGTACTTC. Its protein product is CASSLLAKNIQYF.

This clonotype showed up just a few times. This chain uses TRBV9 with TRBJ2-1; D may be TRBD1 (7 bases). CDR3 length: 15 amino acids. V gave up 4 bases and J gave up 7 bases, with 18 bases separating them. CDR1 is SGDLS and CDR2 is YYNGEE in the germline V gene. DNA for the CDR3: TGTGCCAGCAGCTTCGGGACAGCGGGCTGGAATGAGCAGTTCTTC. Amino acid sequence: CASSFGTAGWNEQFF. Complete variable domain (other parts from reference TRBV9 and TRBJ2-1): DSGVTQTPKHLITATGQRVTLRCSPRSGDLSVYWYQQSLDQGLQFLIQYYNGEERAKGNILERFSAQQFPDLHSELNLSSLELGDSALYFCASSFGTAGWNEQFFGPGTRLTVL.

In this sample, this clonotype turned up a few times. The chain is built from TRBV6-5 and TRBJ1-2; 8 bases map to TRBD1. The CDR3 spans 19 residues. After removal of 1 base from V and 4 bases from J, the junction contained 17 bases not matched to a gene. Germline CDR1 reads MNHEY; CDR2 reads SVGAGI. Here the CDR3 reads CASSYYGHGQGLDLYGYTF. In nucleotides, the CDR3 is TGTGCCAGCAGTTACTACGGTCACGGACAGGGTTTAGATCTCTATGGCTACACCTTC.

Details on this clonotype: A much more abundant neighbour one base away suggests this may be a read error. J is TRBJ2-4 and V is TRBV20-1; 9 bases are shared with TRBD2. The CDR3 contains 16 residues. Germline CDR1 DFQATT, CDR2 SNEGSKA (reference sequence). The CDR3 is CSASASGGIAKNSQYF. The CDR3 nucleotides are TGCAGTGCTAGTGCAAGCGGGGGGATAGCCAAAAACAGTCAGTACTTC.

J is TRBJ2-3 and V is TRBV2; D possibly corresponds to TRBD2 (6 bases). Germline-derived CDR1 and CDR2 are SNHLY and FYNNEI. CDR3 length: 15 residues. V was trimmed by 3 bases and J by 5 bases, leaving 15 bases between them. Written as DNA, the CDR3 is TGTGCCAGCAGTGAGGAGCGGGTAGGATTAGATACGCAGTATTTT. Residues: CASSEERVGLDTQYF.

This clonotype was seen only a few times. This chain connects TRBV29-1 to TRBJ2-5; tentatively, D is TRBD1 or TRBD2 (6 bases each). Per germline, CDR1 SQVTM and CDR2 ANQGSEA. V lost 3 bases to trimming and J lost 4 bases, with 18 bases between them. CDR3 length: 15 residues. In nucleotides, the CDR3 is TGCAGCGTTGATAGGGGCCTTGGGGGGCGAGAGACCCAGTACTTC. This translates into CSVDRGLGGRETQYF. The full variable domain, its missing parts supplied by reference TRBV29-1 and TRBJ2-5, is SAVISQKPSRDICQRGTSLTIQCQVDSQVTMMFWYRQQPGQSLTLIATANQGSEATYESGFVIDKFPISRPNLTFSTLTVSNMSPEDSSIYLCSVDRGLGGRETQYFGPGTRLLVL.